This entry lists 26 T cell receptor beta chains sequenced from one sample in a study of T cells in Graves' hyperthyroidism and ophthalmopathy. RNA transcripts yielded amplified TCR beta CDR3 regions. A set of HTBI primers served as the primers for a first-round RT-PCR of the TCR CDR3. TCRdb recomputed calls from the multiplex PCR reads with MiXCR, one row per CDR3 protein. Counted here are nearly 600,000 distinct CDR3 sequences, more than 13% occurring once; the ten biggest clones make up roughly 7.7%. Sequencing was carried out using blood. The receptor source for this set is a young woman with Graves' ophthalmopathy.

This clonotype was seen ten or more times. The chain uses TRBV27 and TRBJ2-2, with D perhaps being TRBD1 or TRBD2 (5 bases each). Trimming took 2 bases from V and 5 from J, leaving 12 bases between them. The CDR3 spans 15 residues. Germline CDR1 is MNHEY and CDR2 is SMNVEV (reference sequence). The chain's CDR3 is CASSLLLGETGELFF. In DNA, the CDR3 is TGTGCCAGCAGTTTACTTTTAGGGGAGACCGGGGAGCTGTTTTTT.

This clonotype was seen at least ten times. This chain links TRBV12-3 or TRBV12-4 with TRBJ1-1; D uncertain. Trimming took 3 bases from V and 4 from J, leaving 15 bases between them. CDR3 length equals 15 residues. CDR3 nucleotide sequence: TGTGCCAGCAGTTTCAAGTATCTGGGTGGCACTGAAGCTTTCTTT. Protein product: CASSFKYLGGTEAFF.

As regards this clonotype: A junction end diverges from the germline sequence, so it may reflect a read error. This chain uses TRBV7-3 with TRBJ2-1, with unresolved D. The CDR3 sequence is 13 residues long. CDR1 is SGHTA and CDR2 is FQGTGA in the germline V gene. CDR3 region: CASSQDLDNEQFF. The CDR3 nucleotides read TGCGCCAGCAGCCAAGATCTGGACAATGAGCAGTTCTTC.

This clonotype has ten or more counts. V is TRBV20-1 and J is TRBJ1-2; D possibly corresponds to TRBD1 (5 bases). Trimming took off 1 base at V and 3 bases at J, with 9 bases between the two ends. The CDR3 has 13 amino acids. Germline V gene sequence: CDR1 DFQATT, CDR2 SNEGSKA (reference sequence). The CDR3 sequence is CSARVETDYGYTF. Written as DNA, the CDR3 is TGCAGTGCTAGAGTTGAGACAGACTATGGCTACACCTTC.

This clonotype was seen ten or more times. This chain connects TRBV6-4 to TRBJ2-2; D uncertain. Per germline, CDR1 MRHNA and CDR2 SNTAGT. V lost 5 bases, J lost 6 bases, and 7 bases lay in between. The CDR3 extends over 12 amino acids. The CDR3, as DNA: TGTGCCAGCAGTACTGGGGCCGGGGAGCTGTTTTTT. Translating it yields CASSTGAGELFF.

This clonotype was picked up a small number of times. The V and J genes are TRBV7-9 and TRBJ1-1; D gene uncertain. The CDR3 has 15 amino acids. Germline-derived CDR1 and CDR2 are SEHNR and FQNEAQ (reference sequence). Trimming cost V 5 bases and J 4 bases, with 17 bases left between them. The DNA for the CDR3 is TGTGCCAGCAGCGACACGACATCTTTCTTCACTGAAGCTTTCTTT. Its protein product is CASSDTTSFFTEAFF.

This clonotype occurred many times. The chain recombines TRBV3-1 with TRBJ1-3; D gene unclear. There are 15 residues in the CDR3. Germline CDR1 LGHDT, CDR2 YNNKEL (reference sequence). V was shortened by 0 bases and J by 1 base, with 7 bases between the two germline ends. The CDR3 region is CASSQEHSSGNTIYF. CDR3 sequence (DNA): TGTGCCAGCAGCCAAGAACATAGTTCTGGAAACACCATATATTTT.

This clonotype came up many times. In nucleotides, the CDR3 is TGTGCCAGCAGCTTAGAGGGGCGGGTCCCTGAAGATGAGCAGTTCTTC. This gives the protein CASSLEGRVPEDEQFF. The chain couples TRBV7-2 to TRBJ2-1; D assignment may be TRBD1 or TRBD2 (5 bases each). CDR3 length: 16 residues. The germline V gene has CDR1 SGHTA and CDR2 FQGNSA. The V end lost 1 base, the J end lost 8 bases, and 18 bases lay between the germline ends.

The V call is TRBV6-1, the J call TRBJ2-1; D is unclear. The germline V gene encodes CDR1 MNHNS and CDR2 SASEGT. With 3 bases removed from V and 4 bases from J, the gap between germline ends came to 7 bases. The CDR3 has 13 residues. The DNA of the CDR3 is TGTGCCAGCAGTGAGAGGATTTACAATGAGCAGTTCTTC. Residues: CASSERIYNEQFF.

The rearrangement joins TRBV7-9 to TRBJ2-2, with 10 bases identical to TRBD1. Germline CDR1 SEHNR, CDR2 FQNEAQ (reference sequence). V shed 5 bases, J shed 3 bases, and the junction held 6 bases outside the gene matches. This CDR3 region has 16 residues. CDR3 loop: CASSPDRGLDTGELFF. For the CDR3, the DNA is TGTGCCAGCAGCCCCGACAGGGGGCTCGACACCGGGGAGCTGTTTTTT.

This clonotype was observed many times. As DNA, the CDR3 is TGTGCCAGCACTGGACAGCCGAACACTGAAGCTTTCTTT. As protein: CASTGQPNTEAFF. This chain links TRBV2 with TRBJ1-1, with D perhaps TRBD1 (6 bases). Germline V lookup: CDR1 SNHLY, CDR2 FYNNEI. The CDR3 spans 13 residues. The V gene lost 7 bases and the J gene lost 1 base, with 10 bases spanning the gap.

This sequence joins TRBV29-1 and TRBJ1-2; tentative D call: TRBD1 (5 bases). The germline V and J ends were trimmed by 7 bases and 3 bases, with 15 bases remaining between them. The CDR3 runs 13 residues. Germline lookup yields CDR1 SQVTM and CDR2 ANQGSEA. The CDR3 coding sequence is TGCAGCGCCCGGGACGGGGTTGACTATGGCTACACCTTC. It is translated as CSARDGVDYGYTF.

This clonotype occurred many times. CDR3 amino acids: CASSYGFRGQGGNQPQHF. The CDR3 nucleotides are TGTGCCAGCAGTTACGGGTTCCGGGGACAGGGGGGGAATCAGCCCCAGCATTTT. The chain is built from TRBV6-2 or TRBV6-3 and TRBJ1-5; 11 nucleotides match TRBD1. Germline assignment: CDR1 MNHEY and CDR2 SVGEGT. The trim removed 2 bases at V and 4 bases at J, leaving 10 bases unmatched. The CDR3 is 18 residues long.

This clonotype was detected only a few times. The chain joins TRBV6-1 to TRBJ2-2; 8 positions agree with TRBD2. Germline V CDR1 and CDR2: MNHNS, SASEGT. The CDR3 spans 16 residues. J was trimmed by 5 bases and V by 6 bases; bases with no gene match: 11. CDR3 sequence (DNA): TGTGCCAGCAGCCTTTATAGCGGGATTCAAACCGGGGAGCTGTTTTTT. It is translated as CASSLYSGIQTGELFF.

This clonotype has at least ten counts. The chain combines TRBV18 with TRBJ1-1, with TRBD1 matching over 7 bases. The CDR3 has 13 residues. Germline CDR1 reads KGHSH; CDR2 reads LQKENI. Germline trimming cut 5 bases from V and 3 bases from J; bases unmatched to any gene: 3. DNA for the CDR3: TGTGCCAGCTCAGACAGGGATGACACTGAAGCTTTCTTT. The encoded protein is CASSDRDDTEAFF.

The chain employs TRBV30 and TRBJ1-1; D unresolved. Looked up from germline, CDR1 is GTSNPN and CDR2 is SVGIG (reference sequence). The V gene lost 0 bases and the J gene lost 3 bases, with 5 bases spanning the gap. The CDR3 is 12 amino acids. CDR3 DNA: TGTGCCTGGAGTGTTCTCTACACTGAAGCTTTCTTT. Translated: CAWSVLYTEAFF.

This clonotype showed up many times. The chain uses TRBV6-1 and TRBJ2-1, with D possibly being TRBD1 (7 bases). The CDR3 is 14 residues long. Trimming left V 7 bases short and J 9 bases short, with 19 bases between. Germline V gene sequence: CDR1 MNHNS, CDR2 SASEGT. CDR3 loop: CASTRGQGVGEQFF. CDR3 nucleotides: TGTGCCAGCACCCGGGGGCAGGGGGTGGGTGAGCAGTTCTTC.

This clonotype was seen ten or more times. The CDR3 DNA sequence: TGTGCCAGCAGCTTAGAAGAGAATGGCTACACCTTC. Translating it yields CASSLEENGYTF. This chain links TRBV11-2 with TRBJ1-2; no clear D gene. Per the germline V gene, CDR1 is SGHAT and CDR2 is FQNNGV. V lost 0 bases to trimming and J lost 6 bases, with 5 bases between them. There are 12 residues in the CDR3.

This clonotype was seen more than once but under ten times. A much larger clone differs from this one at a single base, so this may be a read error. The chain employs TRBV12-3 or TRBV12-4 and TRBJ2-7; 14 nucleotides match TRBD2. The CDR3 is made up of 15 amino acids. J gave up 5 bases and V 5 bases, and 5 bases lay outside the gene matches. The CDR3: CASSPGLAGAHEQYF. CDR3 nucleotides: TGTGCCAGCAGTCCGGGACTAGCGGGAGCCCACGAGCAGTACTTC.

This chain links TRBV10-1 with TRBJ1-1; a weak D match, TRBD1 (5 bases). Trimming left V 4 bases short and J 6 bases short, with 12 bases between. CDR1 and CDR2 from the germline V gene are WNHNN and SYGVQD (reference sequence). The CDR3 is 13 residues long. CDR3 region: CASSGQGSAEAFF. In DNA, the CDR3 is TGCGCCAGCAGTGGGCAGGGCTCGGCTGAAGCTTTCTTT.

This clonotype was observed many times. CDR3 region: CSARDLGQGSNEQFF. The CDR3 nucleotides read TGCAGTGCTAGAGATCTGGGGCAGGGGAGCAATGAGCAGTTCTTC. The chain is built from TRBV20-1 and TRBJ2-1, with a possible D match to TRBD1 (6 bases). This CDR3 spans 15 amino acids. The V and J ends lost 0 bases and 6 bases respectively, with 15 bases between them. Looked up from germline, CDR1 is DFQATT and CDR2 is SNEGSKA (reference sequence).

CDR3 nucleotide sequence: TGCAGTGCTAGGCAGGCTAGCGGATCCCCCGAGCAGTACTTC. This gives the protein CSARQASGSPEQYF. J is TRBJ2-7 and V is TRBV20-1, with 7 bases identical to TRBD2. V gave up 3 bases and J gave up 6 bases; unmatched junction bases: 11. CDR1 is DFQATT and CDR2 is SNEGSKA in the germline V gene (reference sequence). This CDR3 spans 14 amino acids.

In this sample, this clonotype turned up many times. The CDR3, as DNA: TGCAGTGCTAGGGAAGCTAGCGGGAGGGCCCCAGGGGAGACCCAGTACTTC. Its protein is CSAREASGRAPGETQYF. This chain uses TRBV20-1 with TRBJ2-5; 12 positions agree with TRBD2. CDR1 and CDR2 (germline): DFQATT, SNEGSKA (reference sequence). Losses at the gene ends were 3 bases for V and 5 bases for J; bases not matched to a gene: 13. The CDR3 has 17 amino acids.

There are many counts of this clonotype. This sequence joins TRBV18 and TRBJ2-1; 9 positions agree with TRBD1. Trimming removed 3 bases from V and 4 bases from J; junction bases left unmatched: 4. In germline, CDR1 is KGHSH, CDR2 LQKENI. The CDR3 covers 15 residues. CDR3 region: CASSPPGQGYNEQFF. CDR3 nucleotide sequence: TGTGCCAGCTCACCCCCGGGACAGGGTTACAATGAGCAGTTCTTC.

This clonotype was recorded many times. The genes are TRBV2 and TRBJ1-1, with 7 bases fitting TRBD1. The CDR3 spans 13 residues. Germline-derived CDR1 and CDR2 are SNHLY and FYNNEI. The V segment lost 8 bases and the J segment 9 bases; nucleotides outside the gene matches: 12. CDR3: CASLIGGASKAFF. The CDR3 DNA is TGTGCCAGCCTGATAGGGGGCGCGAGTAAAGCTTTCTTT.

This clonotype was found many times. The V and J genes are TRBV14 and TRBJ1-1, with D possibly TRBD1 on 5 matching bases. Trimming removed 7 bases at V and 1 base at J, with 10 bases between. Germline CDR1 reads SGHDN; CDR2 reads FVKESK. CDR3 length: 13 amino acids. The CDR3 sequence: CASMMGPNTEAFF. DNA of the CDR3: TGTGCCAGCATGATGGGGCCGAACACTGAAGCTTTCTTT.